This entry lists 21 T cell receptor beta chains sequenced from one sample in a study of neurological immune-mediated disorders. TCRdb ran MiXCR on the 5' RACE reads and lists one entry per CDR3 protein. The table includes 45,000 or so distinct CDR3 sequences, 2.5% to 3.5% detected once. The sequenced sample was PBMCs. The receptors stem from a woman aged 50 to 65 with multiple sclerosis.

This clonotype was counted many times. The V and J genes are TRBV20-1 and TRBJ2-5; D gene ambiguous. This CDR3 spans 11 amino acids. V was cut by 3 bases and J by 5 bases, with 7 bases left in between. Germline CDR1 reads DFQATT; CDR2 reads SNEGSKA (reference sequence). CDR3 region: CSARTVETQYF. CDR3 in DNA: TGCAGTGCTAGGACTGTTGAGACCCAGTACTTC.

This clonotype is judged medium-sized (0.01 to 0.1%). The rearrangement joins TRBV6-5 to TRBJ1-5, with a tentative D call TRBD1 (5 bases). Germline V gene data show CDR1 as MNHEY and CDR2 as SVGAGI. The V and J ends lost 5 bases and 5 bases respectively, with 13 bases between them. The CDR3 has 14 amino acids. The CDR3 loop is CASSAYGGDQPQHF. CDR3 DNA: TGTGCCAGCAGTGCGTACGGGGGGGATCAGCCCCAGCATTTT.

At least ten counts were recorded for this clonotype. The chain is built from TRBV12-3 or TRBV12-4 and TRBJ1-2; no clear D gene. V was trimmed by 5 bases and J by 7 bases, leaving 14 bases between them. This CDR3 is 13 amino acids long. CDR3 DNA: TGTGCCAGCAGTCCGGACTTCGGAGGTGGCTACACCTTC. Its translation: CASSPDFGGGYTF.

By share, this clonotype counts as medium-sized. The J gene is TRBJ1-1, the V gene TRBV20-1; no firm D call. Trimming shortened V by 4 bases and J by 0 bases, and 9 bases separated the two germline ends. Germline loops: CDR1 DFQATT, CDR2 SNEGSKA (reference sequence). This CDR3 comprises 13 residues. CDR3 amino acids: CSAKEGVNTEAFF. As DNA, the CDR3 is TGCAGTGCTAAAGAGGGAGTGAACACTGAAGCTTTCTTT.

This clonotype appeared many times. The V call is TRBV11-2, the J call TRBJ1-1; D call uncertain. CDR3 length equals 13 residues. Germline V lookup: CDR1 SGHAT, CDR2 FQNNGV. The V end was cut by 2 bases, the J end by 8 bases, with 12 bases between. CDR3 in amino acids: CASSLTTGREAFF. In nucleotides, the CDR3 is TGTGCCAGCAGCTTAACTACCGGAAGAGAAGCTTTCTTT.

This clonotype has ten or more counts. The chain carries TRBV5-6 and TRBJ1-2, with D hard to call. Between the trimmed V and J ends, which lost 2 bases and 4 bases, there was a span of 18 bases. The CDR3 is 16 amino acids. Germline V gene data show CDR1 as SGHDT and CDR2 as YYEEEE. CDR3 residues: CASSFGGMVPGYGYTF. CDR3 DNA sequence: TGTGCCAGCAGCTTTGGTGGTATGGTGCCTGGCTATGGCTACACCTTC.

This clonotype showed up many times. V and J are TRBV9 and TRBJ2-7; weak D call: TRBD2 (5 bases). Trimming pared 3 bases from V and 6 bases from J, leaving 22 bases between. CDR1 and CDR2 from the germline V gene are SGDLS and YYNGEE. This CDR3 is built from 16 residues. CDR3 residues: CASSENSNPVGVEQYF. The CDR3 DNA reads TGTGCCAGCAGCGAAAACTCGAACCCGGTGGGAGTCGAGCAGTACTTC.

This clonotype has at least ten counts. The chain employs TRBV5-1 and TRBJ2-1, with 8 nucleotides matching TRBD1. CDR3 length equals 15 residues. Trimming cost V 1 base and J 3 bases; bases outside gene matches: 3. Germline V gives CDR1 SGHRS, CDR2 YFSETQ. CDR3 sequence (DNA): TGCGCCAGCAGCTTGATGGACAGGGACTACAATGAGCAGTTCTTC. Translating gives CASSLMDRDYNEQFF.

This clonotype was detected ten times or more. The genes are TRBV11-2 and TRBJ2-3, with 11 bases lining up with TRBD2. The germline V gene encodes CDR1 SGHAT and CDR2 FQNNGV. CDR3 length equals 16 residues. The ends lost 4 bases at V and 4 bases at J; junction bases unmatched: 7. The CDR3 coding sequence is TGTGCCAGCAGCTCGACTAGCGGGGAGGACCCAGATACGCAGTATTTT. Protein product: CASSSTSGEDPDTQYF.

This clonotype was seen ten or more times. The chain is built from TRBV29-1 and TRBJ2-5; perhaps TRBD2 as D (6 bases). V was cut by 3 bases and J by 4 bases, with 12 bases left in between. Germline CDR1 reads SQVTM; CDR2 reads ANQGSEA. This CDR3 contains 13 residues. CDR3 DNA: TGCAGCGTTGACTACGGGGGAGGAGAGACCCAGTACTTC. It yields the protein CSVDYGGGETQYF.

This clonotype was seen repeatedly, ten times or more. The chain combines TRBV5-1 with TRBJ1-4; 9 bases are a match to TRBD1. This CDR3 is 17 amino acids long. The V and J ends lost 4 bases and 0 bases, in that order; junction bases with no gene match: 7. Looked up from germline, CDR1 is SGHRS and CDR2 is YFSETQ. CDR3 sequence reads: CASSAGQGTSTNEKLFF. The DNA for the CDR3 is TGCGCCAGCAGCGCGGGACAGGGTACTTCAACTAATGAAAAACTGTTTTTT.

This clonotype was counted ten times or more. The chain couples TRBV20-1 to TRBJ2-1; possible D gene TRBD2, 5 bases. Germline V gives CDR1 DFQATT, CDR2 SNEGSKA (reference sequence). The CDR3 is 13 amino acids. Trimming removed 4 bases at V and 0 bases at J, with 7 bases between. CDR3 sequence reads: CSAIAFSYNEQFF. The CDR3 nucleotides are TGCAGTGCTATAGCGTTCTCCTACAATGAGCAGTTCTTC.

This clonotype appeared many times. This chain links TRBV20-1 with TRBJ2-4, with D possibly matching TRBD2 (6 bases). The V gene lost 0 bases and the J gene lost 9 bases, with 15 bases spanning the gap. CDR3 length: 14 amino acids. Germline CDR1 reads DFQATT; CDR2 reads SNEGSKA (reference sequence). The CDR3 nucleotides are TGCAGTGCTAGAGATGGCGGGGCGGCGGGCATTCAGTACTTC. Its protein is CSARDGGAAGIQYF.

Ten or more counts support this clonotype. V and J are TRBV20-1 and TRBJ2-3, with 9 bases fitting TRBD1. V gave up 3 bases and J gave up 10 bases; unmatched junction bases: 5. The length of the CDR3 is 12 residues. CDR1 is DFQATT and CDR2 is SNEGSKA in the germline V gene (reference sequence). The CDR3 region is CSARARDRAQYF. CDR3 sequence (DNA): TGCAGTGCTAGGGCCCGGGACAGGGCGCAGTATTTT.

This clonotype has at least ten counts. V gene TRBV5-6 combines with J gene TRBJ2-1; D is uncertain. In germline, CDR1 is SGHDT, CDR2 YYEEEE. The CDR3 runs 12 residues. V was cut by 1 base and J by 8 bases, with 7 bases left in between. CDR3 loop: CASSLFMDEQFF. CDR3 coding DNA: TGTGCCAGCAGCTTGTTCATGGATGAGCAGTTCTTC.

This clonotype was found many times. CDR3: CASSLATGRNTEAFF. In nucleotides, the CDR3 is TGTGCCAGCAGCTTAGCGACAGGGCGGAACACTGAAGCTTTCTTT. The V and J genes are TRBV7-9 and TRBJ1-1; 7 nucleotides line up with TRBD1. There are 15 residues in the CDR3. CDR1 is SEHNR and CDR2 is FQNEAQ in the germline V gene (reference sequence). Trimming at V came to 0 bases and at J to 1 base, leaving 2 bases not matched to a gene.

In this sample, this clonotype turned up many times. The chain has TRBV6-5 and TRBJ2-7; 10 nucleotides line up with TRBD2. The CDR3 covers 16 residues. Looked up from germline, CDR1 is MNHEY and CDR2 is SVGAGI. V was clipped by 0 bases and J by 3 bases; unmatched bases: 5. The CDR3 nucleotides read TGTGCCAGCAGTTACTCTCGCCTAGCGGGGGTCTACGAGCAGTACTTC. Encoded protein: CASSYSRLAGVYEQYF.

In this sample, this clonotype turned up many times. The genes are TRBV11-2 and TRBJ2-3; D not resolved. V lost 0 bases and J lost 6, with 13 bases in between. Per germline, CDR1 SGHAT and CDR2 FQNNGV. CDR3 length: 15 amino acids. As DNA, the CDR3 is TGTGCCAGCAGCTTAGATGGCTCTTCGGTGGATACGCAGTATTTT. Amino acid sequence: CASSLDGSSVDTQYF.

This clonotype was seen ten or more times. CDR3 nucleotide sequence: TGCAGTGTAGAGAGGGCGGGTGAGCAGTTCTTC. It translates to CSVERAGEQFF. The genes are TRBV20-1 and TRBJ2-1, with a weak D call TRBD2 (5 bases). The CDR3 is 11 residues long. Trimming shortened V by 7 bases and J by 9 bases, and 13 bases separated the two germline ends. Germline V gene sequence: CDR1 DFQATT, CDR2 SNEGSKA (reference sequence).

This clonotype was observed at least ten times. V is TRBV10-3 and J is TRBJ2-3, with 10 bases matching TRBD2. CDR1 and CDR2 (germline): ENHRY, SYGVKD. V lost 9 bases, J lost 7 bases, and 7 bases stayed unmatched. The CDR3 has 13 residues. For the CDR3, the DNA is TGTGCCATAGCTAGCGGGAGTGGTAATACGCAGTATTTT. It codes for CAIASGSGNTQYF.

This clonotype counts as medium-sized. The chain combines TRBV20-1 with TRBJ1-5, with 7 bases matching TRBD1. CDR1 and CDR2 from the germline V gene are DFQATT and SNEGSKA (reference sequence). V shed 3 bases and J 11 bases; nucleotides not matched to a gene: 19. This CDR3 has 16 residues. This CDR3 is CSASTSIRDSYIAQHF. The DNA of the CDR3 is TGCAGTGCTAGTACCTCTATTCGGGACAGTTATATCGCCCAGCATTTT.